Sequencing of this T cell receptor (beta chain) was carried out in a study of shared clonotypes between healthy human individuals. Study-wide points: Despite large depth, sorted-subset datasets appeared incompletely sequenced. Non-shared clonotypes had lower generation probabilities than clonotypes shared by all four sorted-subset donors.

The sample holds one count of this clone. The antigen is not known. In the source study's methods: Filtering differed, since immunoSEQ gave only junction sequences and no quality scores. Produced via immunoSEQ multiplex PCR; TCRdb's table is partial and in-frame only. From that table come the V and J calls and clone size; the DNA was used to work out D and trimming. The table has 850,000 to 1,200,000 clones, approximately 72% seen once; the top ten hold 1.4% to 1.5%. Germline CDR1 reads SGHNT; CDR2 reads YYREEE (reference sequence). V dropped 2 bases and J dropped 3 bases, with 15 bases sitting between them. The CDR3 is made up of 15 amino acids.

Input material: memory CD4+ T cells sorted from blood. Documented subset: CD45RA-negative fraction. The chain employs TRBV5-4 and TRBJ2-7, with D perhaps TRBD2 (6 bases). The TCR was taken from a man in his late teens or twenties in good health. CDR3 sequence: CASSFRDSPNYEQYF. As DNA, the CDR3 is TGTGCCAGCAGCTTCCGGGACTCACCCAACTACGAGCAGTACTTC.